This T cell receptor beta chain was sequenced for a study of blood T cells in healthy people across ages. In the case of this clonotype: The antigen is unknown.

It was with a sample-barcoded 5' primer and a J-beta primer mix that a second PCR of roughly 7 to 12 cycles was run. Researchers report that each sample yielded at least 2.5 million CDR3-containing paired-end reads. TCRdb re-called the 5' RACE reads through MiXCR, storing one row per CDR3 protein. Of roughly 1,800,000 distinct CDR3 sequences listed, less than 50% are singletons. Regarding the study as a whole: The study regarded diversity estimates from one million T cells as underestimates. Higher diversity, along with more naive CD4+ cells, distinguished long-lived donors from aged donors.

The germline CDR1 and CDR2 sequences are MNHEY and SVGEGT. The CDR3 loop spans 17 amino acids. It was about 9.4 milliliters of peripheral blood that were drawn from each donor. Sequencing was done on a sample of blood. The rearrangement links TRBV6-2 or TRBV6-3 to TRBJ2-4, with TRBD2 matching over 12 bases. The assigned J gene may be wrong: the sequence end matches TRBJ2-5 better. This sequence originates from a woman aged 40 to 50 in good health. CDR3: CASNSRSWTSGVKTQYF. In DNA form, the CDR3 reads TGTGCCAGCAACTCCCGCTCTTGGACTAGCGGGGTGAAGACCCAGTACTTC.